This TCR beta chain was found in a study of control samples from healthy donors and cancer patients. This CDR3 contains 15 residues. With 0 bases removed from V and 7 bases from J, the gap between germline ends came to 13 bases. Germline V lookup: CDR1 WNHNN, CDR2 SYGVQD (reference sequence). The repertoire was sequenced with immunoSEQ multiplex PCR; TCRdb's copy has only in-frame clones and lacks some. The table lists approximately 230,000 clones, roughly four fifths of them singletons, with about 14% in the top ten. The receptor was derived from a woman aged 55-70 years with lung cancer. This chain uses TRBV10-1 with TRBJ1-5; D unresolved. What was sequenced was PBMCs. The DNA of the CDR3 is TGCGCCAGCAGTGAGTCGCCCGGGGTTGGGCAGCCCCAGCATTTT. Translating it yields CASSESPGVGQPQHF.